This entry lists 2 T cell receptor beta chains sequenced from one sample in a study of technical replicates of blood from several donors. The assay was immunoSEQ multiplex PCR, and TCRdb's table has in-frame clones only and misses some. The table includes fewer than 90,000 clones, 94% detected once. Sequenced material: T cells isolated from PBMCs. The source of these receptors is a human donor in good health.

The chain carries TRBV10-2 and TRBJ2-3; 10 bases are shared with TRBD2. Germline V CDR1 and CDR2: WSHSY, SAAADI. V dropped 0 bases and J dropped 2; count of bases not matched to a gene: 5. The CDR3 is made up of 17 amino acids. The CDR3, as DNA: TGCGCCAGCAGTGAGTCGAGGCTAGCGGGGGACACAGATACGCAGTATTTT. It yields the protein CASSESRLAGDTDTQYF.

The J gene is TRBJ1-5, the V gene TRBV7-9; D gene ambiguous. Germline CDR1 reads SEHNR; CDR2 reads FQNEAQ (reference sequence). Trimming removed 4 bases from V and 3 bases from J, with 13 bases in between. The CDR3 consists of 15 residues. CDR3 DNA: TGTGCCAGCAGCTACGCCTTCGGGGACAATCAGCCCCAGCATTTT. Protein product: CASSYAFGDNQPQHF.